What follows are 8 T cell receptor beta chains derived from one specimen sequenced in a study of T-cell reconstitution after alpha-beta-depleted transplantation in children. It was with unique molecular identifiers that the TCRbeta library was prepared. MiXCR, run by TCRdb on the PCR reads, gives a single entry per CDR3 protein. The sample holds hundreds of thousands of distinct CDR3 sequences, about 17% seen once. The sequences come from PBMCs, mostly from graft donor cells, collected 360 days after TCRalphabeta/CD19-depleted stem cell transplant. The origin of the receptors is a male patient aged 2-10 years who had a stem cell transplant for acute lymphoblastic leukemia, so the T cells may come from the graft donor.

V is TRBV28 and J is TRBJ2-7; 7 bases line up with TRBD2. The ends lost 6 bases at V and 2 bases at J; junction bases unmatched: 10. This CDR3 has 15 amino acids. CDR1 is MDHEN, CDR2 SYDVKM, per germline. For the CDR3, the DNA is TGTGCCAGCAGCTCAACGGGAGGACCAACCTACGAGCAGTACTTC. Residues: CASSSTGGPTYEQYF.

This clonotype appeared a few times. The gene calls are TRBV11-2 and TRBJ2-3; a possible D gene is TRBD2 (6 bases). The CDR3 contains 16 residues. Between the trimmed V and J ends, which lost 4 bases and 3 bases, there was a span of 17 bases. Germline CDR1 and CDR2: SGHAT and FQNNGV. The CDR3 here is CASSYGVAELTDTQYF. The CDR3 nucleotides read TGTGCCAGCAGCTACGGGGTAGCGGAGCTTACAGATACGCAGTATTTT.

The chain couples TRBV5-1 to TRBJ2-7; no clear D gene. This CDR3 has 15 residues. Trimming removed 0 bases from V and 3 bases from J, with 13 bases in between. The V gene's germline CDR1 is SGHRS and CDR2 YFSETQ. DNA of the CDR3: TGCGCCAGCAGCTTGGCACCTTCTCTCGGCTACGAGCAGTACTTC. As protein: CASSLAPSLGYEQYF.

The sample holds a few counts of this clonotype. The V call is TRBV18, the J call TRBJ2-3; 10 bases map to TRBD2. Germline V gene data show CDR1 as KGHSH and CDR2 as LQKENI. J lost 6 bases, V lost 6 bases, and 18 bases had no gene match. The CDR3 runs to 18 residues. The CDR3 DNA follows: TGTGCCAGCTCTGTACCCTCTAGCGGGAGTCTTAGAGGCGATACGCAGTATTTT. Protein sequence: CASSVPSSGSLRGDTQYF.

Only a few counts were recorded for this clonotype. The chain recombines TRBV6-5 with TRBJ1-2; TRBD1 might be the D (5 bases). Per the germline V gene, CDR1 is MNHEY and CDR2 is SVGAGI. The CDR3 extends over 15 amino acids. V was pared by 4 bases and J by 5 bases, with 17 bases between. The CDR3 loop reads CASSFRDPTGYGYTF. Here the CDR3 DNA reads TGTGCCAGCAGTTTTCGGGACCCTACGGGATATGGCTACACCTTC.

This clonotype was detected a few times. The CDR3 is CASSQAQLSYEQYF. The CDR3 coding sequence is TGTGCCAGCAGCCAAGCACAGCTCTCCTACGAGCAGTACTTC. This chain uses TRBV4-2 with TRBJ2-7; D call uncertain. Trimming took 1 base from V and 0 from J, leaving 7 bases between them. The V gene's germline CDR1 is LGHNA and CDR2 YNFKEQ. This CDR3 contains 14 residues.

This clonotype has more than one count but fewer than ten. The chain has TRBV28 and TRBJ2-1; D may be TRBD2 (8 bases). Germline values: CDR1 MDHEN, CDR2 SYDVKM. Trimming took 8 bases from V and 0 from J, leaving 23 bases between them. CDR3 length: 18 residues. CDR3 bases: TGTGCCAGCCTCACGCTGGAACGGGAGGGGGCCTCCTACAATGAGCAGTTCTTC. Encoded protein: CASLTLEREGASYNEQFF.

This clonotype was seen at least ten times. The V gene is TRBV29-1, the J gene TRBJ2-2, with 7 bases identical to TRBD1. Germline loops: CDR1 SQVTM, CDR2 ANQGSEA. CDR3 length: 17 residues. The V gene end was trimmed by 4 bases and the J gene end by 1 base; junction bases not matched to a gene: 12. The CDR3 region has the DNA TGCAGCGTTGGGAAAACTGACAGGGTGGAGAACACCGGGGAGCTGTTTTTT. Translated, it gives CSVGKTDRVENTGELFF.